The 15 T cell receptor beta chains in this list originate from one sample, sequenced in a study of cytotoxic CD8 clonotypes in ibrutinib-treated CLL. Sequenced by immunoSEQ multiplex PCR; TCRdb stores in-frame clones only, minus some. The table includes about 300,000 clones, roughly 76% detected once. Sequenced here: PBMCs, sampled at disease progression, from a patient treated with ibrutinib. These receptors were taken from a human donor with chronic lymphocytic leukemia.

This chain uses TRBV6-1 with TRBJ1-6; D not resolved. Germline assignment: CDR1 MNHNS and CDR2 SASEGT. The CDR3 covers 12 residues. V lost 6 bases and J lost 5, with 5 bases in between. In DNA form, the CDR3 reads TGTGCCAGCAGAGGACATAATTCACCCCTCCACTTT. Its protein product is CASRGHNSPLHF.

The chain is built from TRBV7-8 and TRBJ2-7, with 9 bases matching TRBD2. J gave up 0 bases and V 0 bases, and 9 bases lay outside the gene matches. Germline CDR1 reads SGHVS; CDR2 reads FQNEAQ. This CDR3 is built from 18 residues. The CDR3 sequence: CASSLAFSGGPSSYEQYF. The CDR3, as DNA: TGTGCCAGCAGCTTAGCGTTTAGCGGGGGCCCGAGCTCCTACGAGCAGTACTTC. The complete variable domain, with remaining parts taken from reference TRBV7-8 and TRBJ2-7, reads GAGVSQSPRYKVAKRGQDVALRCDPISGHVSLFWYQQALGQGPEFLTYFQNEAQLDKSGLPSDRFFAERPEGSVSTLKIQRTQQEDSAVYLCASSLAFSGGPSSYEQYFGPGTRLTVT.

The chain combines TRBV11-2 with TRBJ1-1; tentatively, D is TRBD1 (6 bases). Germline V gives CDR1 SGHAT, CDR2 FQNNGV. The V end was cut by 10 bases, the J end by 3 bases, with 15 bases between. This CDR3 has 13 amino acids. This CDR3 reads CATAQDRYTEAFF. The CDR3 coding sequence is TGTGCCACCGCACAGGACAGATACACTGAAGCTTTCTTT.

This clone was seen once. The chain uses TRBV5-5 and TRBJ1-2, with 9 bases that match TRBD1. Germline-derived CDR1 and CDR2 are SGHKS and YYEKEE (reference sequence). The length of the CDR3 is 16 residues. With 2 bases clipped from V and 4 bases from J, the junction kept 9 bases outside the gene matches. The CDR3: CASSFRTGVTSYGYTF. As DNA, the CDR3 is TGTGCCAGCAGCTTCAGGACAGGGGTTACCTCCTATGGCTACACCTTC.

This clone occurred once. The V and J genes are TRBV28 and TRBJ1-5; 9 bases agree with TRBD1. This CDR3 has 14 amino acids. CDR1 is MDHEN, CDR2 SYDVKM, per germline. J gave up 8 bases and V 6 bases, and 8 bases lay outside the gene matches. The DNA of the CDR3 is TGTGCCAGCAGGTCCGGGACAGGGATGGAGCCCCAGCATTTT. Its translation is CASRSGTGMEPQHF.

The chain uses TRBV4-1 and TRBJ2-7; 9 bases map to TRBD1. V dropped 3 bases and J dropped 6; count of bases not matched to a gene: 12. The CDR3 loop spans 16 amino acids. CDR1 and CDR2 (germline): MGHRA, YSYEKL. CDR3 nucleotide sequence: TGCGCCAGCAGCCACCCGAGAGACAGGGGGGACGCCGAGCAGTACTTC. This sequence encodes CASSHPRDRGDAEQYF.

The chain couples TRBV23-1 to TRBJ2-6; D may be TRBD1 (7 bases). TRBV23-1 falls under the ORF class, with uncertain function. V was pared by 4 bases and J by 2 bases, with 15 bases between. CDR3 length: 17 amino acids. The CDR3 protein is CASSRGTEIAGANVLTF. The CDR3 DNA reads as TGCGCCAGCAGTCGCGGGACAGAGATCGCTGGGGCCAACGTCCTGACTTTC.

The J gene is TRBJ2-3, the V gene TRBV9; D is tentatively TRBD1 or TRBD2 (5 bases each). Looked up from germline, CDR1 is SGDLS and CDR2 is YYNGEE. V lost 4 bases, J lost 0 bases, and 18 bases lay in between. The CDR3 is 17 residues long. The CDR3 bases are TGTGCCAGCAGCTCCCAAGTTGGGGGTCCTAGCACAGATACGCAGTATTTT. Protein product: CASSSQVGGPSTDTQYF.

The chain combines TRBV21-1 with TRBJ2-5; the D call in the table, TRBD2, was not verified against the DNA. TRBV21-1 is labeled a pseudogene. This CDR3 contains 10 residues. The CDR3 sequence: CARRRETQYF. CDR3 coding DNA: TGTGCCAGGCGGCGGGAGACCCAGTACTTC.

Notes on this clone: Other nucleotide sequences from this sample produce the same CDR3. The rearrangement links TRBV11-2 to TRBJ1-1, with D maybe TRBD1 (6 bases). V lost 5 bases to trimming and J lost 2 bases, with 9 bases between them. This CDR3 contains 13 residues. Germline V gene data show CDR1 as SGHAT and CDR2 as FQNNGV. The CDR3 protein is CASSLDRNTEAFF. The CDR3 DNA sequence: TGTGCCAGCAGCCTGGACAGAAACACTGAAGCTTTCTTT.

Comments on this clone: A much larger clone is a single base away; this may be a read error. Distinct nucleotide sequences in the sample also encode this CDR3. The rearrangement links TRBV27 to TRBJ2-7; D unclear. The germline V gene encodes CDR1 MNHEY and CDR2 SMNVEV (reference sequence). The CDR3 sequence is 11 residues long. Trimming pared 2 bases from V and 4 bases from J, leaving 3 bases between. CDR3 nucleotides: TGTGCCAGCAGTTTAGGATACGAGCAGTACTTC. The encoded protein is CASSLGYEQYF.

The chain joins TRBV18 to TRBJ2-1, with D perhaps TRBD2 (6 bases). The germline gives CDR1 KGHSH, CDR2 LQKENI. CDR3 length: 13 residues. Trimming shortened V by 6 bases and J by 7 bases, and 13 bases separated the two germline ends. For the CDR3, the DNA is TGTGCCAGCTCGCGCGGGGCCGCAAATGAGCAGTTCTTC. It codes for CASSRGAANEQFF. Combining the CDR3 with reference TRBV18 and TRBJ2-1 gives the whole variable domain NAGVMQNPRHLVRRRGQEARLRCSPMKGHSHVYWYRQLPEEGLKFMVYLQKENIIDESGMPKERFSAEFPKEGPSILRIQQVVRGDSAAYFCASSRGAANEQFFGPGTRLTVL.

CDR3 sequence reads: CAIKGLAGGQGYNEQFF. The CDR3 region has the DNA TGTGCCATCAAAGGACTAGCGGGGGGGCAGGGCTACAATGAGCAGTTCTTC. The chain combines TRBV10-3 with TRBJ2-1; 15 positions match TRBD2. The CDR3 totals 17 residues. The germline CDR1 and CDR2 sequences are ENHRY and SYGVKD. V was clipped by 7 bases and J by 3 bases; unmatched bases: 7.

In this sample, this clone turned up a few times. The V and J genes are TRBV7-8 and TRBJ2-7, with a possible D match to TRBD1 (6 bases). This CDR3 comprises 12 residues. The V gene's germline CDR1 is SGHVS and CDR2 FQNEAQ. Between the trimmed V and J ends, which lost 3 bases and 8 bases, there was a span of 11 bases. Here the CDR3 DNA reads TGTGCCAGCAGCTTTCCAGGGGCTCAGCAGTACTTC. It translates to CASSFPGAQQYF.

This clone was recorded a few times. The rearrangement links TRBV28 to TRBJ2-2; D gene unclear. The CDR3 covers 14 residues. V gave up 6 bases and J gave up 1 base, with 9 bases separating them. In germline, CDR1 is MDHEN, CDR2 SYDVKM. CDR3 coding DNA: TGTGCCAGCAGGGGTCATATGAACACCGGGGAGCTGTTTTTT. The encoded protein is CASRGHMNTGELFF.